Each of the 6 T cell receptor beta chains below was sequenced from the same sample in a study of blood T cell repertoires in COVID-19. Sequencing was performed with immunoSEQ multiplex PCR; in TCRdb, only in-frame clones are kept and a portion is missing. The repertoire holds more than 65,000 clones, with 75% to 90% as singletons. The sample was peripheral blood. The origin of the receptors is a man between 60 and 70 years old with active or convalescent COVID-19.

The gene calls are TRBV5-1 and TRBJ2-1; 8 bases align to TRBD2. Germline trimming cut 5 bases from V and 5 bases from J; bases unmatched to any gene: 6. CDR1 and CDR2 (germline): SGHRS, YFSETQ. The CDR3 runs to 14 residues. The CDR3 bases are TGCGCCAGCAGGGCCCCGGGAGGGCACAATGAGCAGTTCTTC. As protein: CASRAPGGHNEQFF.

The V gene is TRBV7-9, the J gene TRBJ1-2; possibly TRBD1 for D (6 bases). CDR1 is SEHNR and CDR2 is FQNEAQ in the germline V gene (reference sequence). This CDR3 contains 15 residues. Trimming left V 7 bases short and J 6 bases short, with 21 bases between. This chain's CDR3 is CASTAYLTGTDGYTF. In nucleotides, the CDR3 is TGTGCCAGCACCGCTTACCTCACAGGGACGGATGGCTACACCTTC.

The rearrangement joins TRBV7-2 to TRBJ1-2, with no clear D. V gave up 6 bases and J gave up 5 bases, with 10 bases separating them. The CDR3 is 12 amino acids. CDR1 is SGHTA and CDR2 is FQGNSA in the germline V gene. This chain's CDR3 is CASRSDLYGYTF. DNA of the CDR3: TGTGCCAGCAGGTCAGACTTGTATGGCTACACCTTC.

The V and J genes are TRBV6-1 and TRBJ2-6, with D tentatively TRBD2 (5 bases). The V and J ends lost 0 bases and 3 bases respectively, with 9 bases between them. Germline lookup yields CDR1 MNHNS and CDR2 SASEGT. This CDR3 has 16 amino acids. CDR3 nucleotides: TGTGCCAGCAGTGAAGCAGTCGGGGTTGGGGCCAACGTCCTGACTTTC. Its protein is CASSEAVGVGANVLTF.

V gene TRBV7-2 combines with J gene TRBJ1-1; weak D call: TRBD1 (5 bases). The ends were cut back, 2 bases at V and 3 bases at J, with 13 bases in the middle. Germline V CDR1 and CDR2: SGHTA, FQGNSA. This CDR3 spans 15 amino acids. The DNA of the CDR3 is TGTGCCAGCAGCTTATTAAGCCAGGGATACACTGAAGCTTTCTTT. Translating it yields CASSLLSQGYTEAFF.

This clone was seen a single time. This rearrangement joins TRBV30 to TRBJ2-2; perhaps TRBD2 as D (5 bases). V was cut by 0 bases and J by 4 bases, with 9 bases left in between. The CDR3 contains 14 residues. CDR1 is GTSNPN, CDR2 SVGIG, per germline (reference sequence). The DNA of the CDR3 is TGTGCCTGGAGTGTAGGAGGAGCCACCGGGGAGCTGTTTTTT. It specifies CAWSVGGATGELFF.